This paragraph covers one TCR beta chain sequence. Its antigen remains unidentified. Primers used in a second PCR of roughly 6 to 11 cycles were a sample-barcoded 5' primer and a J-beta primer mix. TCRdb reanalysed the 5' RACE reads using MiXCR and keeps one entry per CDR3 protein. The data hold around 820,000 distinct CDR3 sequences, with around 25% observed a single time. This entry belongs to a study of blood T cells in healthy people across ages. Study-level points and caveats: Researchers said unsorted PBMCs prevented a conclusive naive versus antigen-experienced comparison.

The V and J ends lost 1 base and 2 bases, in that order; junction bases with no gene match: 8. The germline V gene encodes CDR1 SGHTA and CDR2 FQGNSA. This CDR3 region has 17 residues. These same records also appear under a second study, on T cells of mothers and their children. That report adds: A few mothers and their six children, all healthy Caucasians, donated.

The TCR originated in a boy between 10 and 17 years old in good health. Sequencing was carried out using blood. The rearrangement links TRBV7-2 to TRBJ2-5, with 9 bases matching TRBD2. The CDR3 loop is CASSLEGRLAVQETQYF. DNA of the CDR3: TGTGCCAGCAGCTTAGAAGGGCGACTAGCGGTTCAAGAGACCCAGTACTTC.